The 9 T cell receptor beta chains listed next were all sequenced from one sample in a study of beta chain features in type 1 diabetes. Study-wide points: Moderately but significantly shorter TCRB CDR3s were found in Type 1 diabetes patients in all four CD4+ subsets.

The entirety of the isolated RNA underwent reverse transcription, so expressed TCRB transcripts were sequenced. The table came from immunoSEQ multiplex PCR; TCRdb's copy has only in-frame clones and leaves some out. The sample yields about 370,000 clones, around a tenth seen once. What these receptors recognize is not known. The source material was central memory CD4+ T cells from blood. The source is a man between 25 and 39 years old with type 1 diabetes.

This rearrangement joins TRBV14 to TRBJ1-4, with 8 bases aligning to TRBD1. Trimming removed 6 bases from V and 7 bases from J; junction bases left unmatched: 10. Per the germline V gene, CDR1 is SGHDN and CDR2 is FVKESK. There are 15 residues in the CDR3. The CDR3: CASRLGGQGSEKLFF. The CDR3 DNA reads as TGTGCCAGCAGATTAGGAGGACAGGGAAGTGAAAAACTGTTTTTT.

The sample holds many counts of this clone. This chain joins TRBV2 and TRBJ2-3; 9 bases agree with TRBD1. Trimming at V came to 7 bases and at J to 2 bases, leaving 7 bases not matched to a gene. Germline V CDR1 and CDR2: SNHLY, FYNNEI. This CDR3 comprises 15 residues. The CDR3: CASKLGQGYTDTQYF. Written as DNA, the CDR3 is TGTGCCAGCAAGCTGGGACAGGGTTACACAGATACGCAGTATTTT.

This clone turned up a few times. The rearrangement joins TRBV4-1 to TRBJ2-1, with 7 bases aligning to TRBD1. With V trimmed by 0 bases and J by 6 bases, 2 bases remained unmatched. This CDR3 is 14 amino acids long. Germline assignment: CDR1 MGHRA and CDR2 YSYEKL. The CDR3 here is CASSQDQGVNEQFF. As DNA, the CDR3 is TGCGCCAGCAGCCAAGATCAGGGGGTCAATGAGCAGTTCTTC.

This clone was seen only a few times. V usage is TRBV4-1 and J usage is TRBJ2-3; weak D call: TRBD2 (5 bases). Germline lookup yields CDR1 MGHRA and CDR2 YSYEKL. Trimming removed 3 bases at V and 2 bases at J, with 6 bases between. This CDR3 has 13 amino acids. DNA of the CDR3: TGCGCCAGCAGCCATCGGGACACAGATACGCAGTATTTT. Translating it yields CASSHRDTDTQYF.

The sample holds a few counts of this clone. The V gene is TRBV18, the J gene TRBJ1-2, with 8 bases identical to TRBD1. CDR3 length: 15 residues. Germline CDR1 is KGHSH and CDR2 is LQKENI. After removal of 4 bases from V and 2 bases from J, the junction contained 6 bases not matched to a gene. CDR3 residues: CASSQGQGSNYGYTF. CDR3 DNA sequence: TGTGCCAGCTCACAAGGACAGGGTTCAAACTATGGCTACACCTTC.

This chain connects TRBV4-1 to TRBJ2-7; 11 nucleotides line up with TRBD1. The CDR3 runs to 16 residues. Germline V gene data show CDR1 as MGHRA and CDR2 as YSYEKL. Trimming cost V 3 bases and J 4 bases; bases outside gene matches: 8. The DNA for the CDR3 is TGCGCCAGCAGCCATACCTCCGGACAGGGGGCTTACGAGCAGTACTTC. Translation: CASSHTSGQGAYEQYF.

V gene TRBV7-3 combines with J gene TRBJ2-2; D not certain. Germline V lookup: CDR1 SGHTA, CDR2 FQGTGA. With 5 bases removed from V and 1 base from J, the gap between germline ends came to 5 bases. The CDR3 length is 13 residues. Here the CDR3 reads CASSGQNTGELFF. The CDR3 coding sequence is TGTGCCAGCAGCGGTCAGAACACCGGGGAGCTGTTTTTT.

The DNA of the CDR3 is TGTGCCAGCAGCCTCCGGGGACTAGCCCCTCCTGGGGCAAACAATGAGCAGTTCTTC. Its protein product is CASSLRGLAPPGANNEQFF. The chain couples TRBV27 to TRBJ2-1, with 9 bases that match TRBD2. Germline assignment: CDR1 MNHEY and CDR2 SMNVEV (reference sequence). The CDR3 contains 19 residues. The V segment lost 6 bases and the J segment 5 bases; nucleotides outside the gene matches: 20.

The rearrangement uses TRBV7-2 and TRBJ2-5; D is unclear. This CDR3 comprises 14 residues. Germline CDR1 and CDR2: SGHTA and FQGNSA. V was clipped by 0 bases and J by 4 bases, with 9 bases between them. The CDR3 sequence: CASSLAGFGETQYF. The CDR3 DNA sequence: TGTGCCAGCAGCTTAGCGGGATTCGGAGAGACCCAGTACTTC.